A single T cell receptor beta chain is shown here with its context. Its antigen is currently unknown. The germline gene is not matched at one end of the junction; a read error may be the cause. These data originate in a study of cytomegalovirus exposure and HLA in healthy donors. Study-wide points: When presence/absence was analysed, sequencing depth was taken to be roughly uniform across donors. The majority of TCR sequences were rare, yet some public TCRs appeared in many donors. Follow-up analysis found HLA locus-dependent TCR association rates, highest for DRB1 and lowest for HLA-C. It was likely that a cluster of highly shared sequence variants was a sequencing artifact.

The study ran its PCR with 60 Vbeta and 13 Jbeta primers. The method was immunoSEQ multiplex PCR; TCRdb's version includes in-frame clones alone and lacks a portion of them. The repertoire holds about 170,000 clones, with 75% to 90% as singletons. Germline V gene sequence: CDR1 SEHNR, CDR2 FQNEAQ (reference sequence). The CDR3 has 16 residues. Input material: PBMCs. This TCR was sampled from a male donor in good health and CMV-seronegative. The V and J genes are TRBV7-9 and TRBJ2-6; D may be TRBD1 (6 bases). CDR3 DNA sequence: TGTTCCAGCAGCTTAGGTACAGGGAGTGGGGCCAACGTCCTGACTTTC. Encoded protein: CSSSLGTGSGANVLTF.